The source of this TCR beta chain is a study of blood T cells in healthy people across ages. Study-wide results and limits: More naive CD4+ cells and higher diversity were found in long-lived than in aged donors.

Then a second PCR, running about 6 to 11 cycles, was carried out with a sample-barcoded 5' primer and a J-beta primer mix. Every single cDNA molecule received a tag from a template-switch adaptor with 12 random nucleotides. TCRdb independently ran MiXCR on the 5' RACE reads; one entry per CDR3 protein. The sample holds about a million distinct CDR3 sequences; 35% to 45% are singletons and the top ten take roughly 13%. As regards this clonotype: Its antigen is as yet unknown.

Trimming removed 2 bases at V and 5 bases at J, with 15 bases between. CDR3 length: 16 residues. Per the germline V gene, CDR1 is MNHEY and CDR2 is SMNVEV (reference sequence). Each of the donors had 8 to 10 milliliters of peripheral blood drawn into EDTA-treated Vacutainer tubes. The origin of this receptor is a man between 18 and 29 years old in good health. The sequencing input was blood. The V gene is TRBV27, the J gene TRBJ2-2, with D possibly called TRBD1 or TRBD2 (7 bases each). The CDR3 DNA sequence: TGTGCCAGCAGTTTACTCGACAGGGAGGGGACCGGGGAGCTGTTTTTT. It is translated as CASSLLDREGTGELFF.